One sample yielded the 30 T cell receptor beta chains listed below, sequenced in a study of T-cell memory formation after mild COVID-19. TCRdb analysed the 5' RACE reads with MiXCR anew, one entry per CDR3 protein. This table has hundreds of thousands of distinct CDR3 sequences, roughly 15% appearing once. The specimen was PBMCs or a T cell subset sorted from them (not recorded which). The receptors derive from a man between 18 and 29 years old who had mild COVID-19 (a few samples of this study predate the infection). Cell type and time point are not known.

This clonotype showed up just a few times. The chain couples TRBV29-1 to TRBJ1-5; 8 bases are a match to TRBD1. Trimming cost V 2 bases and J 7 bases; bases outside gene matches: 7. CDR3 length: 14 residues. Germline loops: CDR1 SQVTM, CDR2 ANQGSEA. In DNA form, the CDR3 reads TGCAGCGTTGAAACCCAGGGGGCTGGGCAGCCCCAGCATTTT. Its translation: CSVETQGAGQPQHF.

This clonotype was detected only a few times. The junction differs from germline at one of its ends, possibly a read error. This chain joins TRBV7-2 and TRBJ2-7, with D tentatively TRBD1 (7 bases). This CDR3 is built from 13 residues. CDR1 and CDR2 from the germline V gene are SGHTA and FQGNSA. In DNA form, the CDR3 reads TGTGCCAGCAGCCTAGCGCTAGGAGGGACAGTAAGCTTC. This translates into CASSLALGGTVSF.

The genes are TRBV12-3 or TRBV12-4 and TRBJ1-1; no firm D call. V lost 3 bases and J 0 bases, leaving 8 bases between the germline ends. The CDR3 covers 14 residues. The CDR3 loop is CASSFLKMNTEAFF. The CDR3 region has the DNA TGTGCCAGCAGTTTTCTTAAAATGAACACTGAAGCTTTCTTT.

This clonotype was detected ten times or more. The chain couples TRBV12-5 to TRBJ2-1, with D perhaps TRBD2 (7 bases). The CDR3 extends over 15 amino acids. Trimming left V 5 bases short and J 6 bases short, with 17 bases between. Germline CDR1 reads LGHNT; CDR2 reads FRNRAP. The CDR3 here is CASGTTGRVTNEQFF. In DNA, the CDR3 is TGTGCTAGTGGTACCACAGGGAGGGTAACCAATGAGCAGTTCTTC.

This clonotype was found a few times. The chain couples TRBV12-3 or TRBV12-4 to TRBJ1-1; D ambiguous. The CDR3 is made up of 14 amino acids. Trimming took 3 bases from V and 1 from J, leaving 9 bases between them. The CDR3 DNA follows: TGTGCCAGCAGTTTTAGGGTAACGAACACTGAAGCTTTCTTT. Its protein product is CASSFRVTNTEAFF.

This clonotype was counted between two and nine times. V is TRBV12-3 or TRBV12-4 and J is TRBJ1-2; a possible D gene is TRBD1 (6 bases). The V and J ends lost 6 bases and 4 bases respectively, with 12 bases between them. The CDR3 covers 13 residues. This CDR3 reads CASSLGTPYGYTF. For the CDR3, the DNA is TGTGCCAGCAGCCTCGGGACACCCTATGGCTACACCTTC.

The J gene is TRBJ2-3, the V gene TRBV9; D is ambiguous. Germline V gene data show CDR1 as SGDLS and CDR2 as YYNGEE. The CDR3 length is 13 residues. The V end lost 0 bases, the J end lost 9 bases, and 11 bases lay between the germline ends. In DNA, the CDR3 is TGTGCCAGCAGCGTAGAGGGAATGGGCACGCAGTATTTT. This translates into CASSVEGMGTQYF.

This clonotype was detected a few times. The chain couples TRBV20-1 to TRBJ2-5; either TRBD1 or TRBD2 may supply D (6 bases each). This CDR3 is 14 amino acids long. Per the germline V gene, CDR1 is DFQATT and CDR2 is SNEGSKA (reference sequence). Trimming removed 3 bases at V and 5 bases at J, with 16 bases between. CDR3 amino acids: CSASALRGVETQYF. DNA for the CDR3: TGCAGTGCTAGTGCGCTGAGGGGGGTGGAGACCCAGTACTTC.

This clonotype was counted at least ten times. V is TRBV12-3 or TRBV12-4 and J is TRBJ2-5; D tentatively reads TRBD1 or TRBD2 (5 bases each). The V gene lost 4 bases and the J gene lost 0 bases, with 6 bases spanning the gap. The CDR3 runs 13 residues. CDR3 bases: TGTGCCAGCAGTTGGGGGAACCAAGAGACCCAGTACTTC. Translation gives CASSWGNQETQYF.

This rearrangement joins TRBV5-1 to TRBJ1-3; D unresolved. This CDR3 has 15 amino acids. V was trimmed by 0 bases and J by 1 base, leaving 8 bases between them. Germline V gene data show CDR1 as SGHRS and CDR2 as YFSETQ. CDR3: CASSLATASGNTIYF. The CDR3 DNA follows: TGCGCCAGCAGCTTGGCCACAGCTTCTGGAAACACCATATATTTT.

The table lists this clonotype with a count of one. The chain uses TRBV9 and TRBJ2-2, with 10 bases lining up with TRBD2. CDR3 length: 16 residues. Germline CDR1 and CDR2: SGDLS and YYNGEE. V gave up 4 bases and J gave up 4 bases; unmatched junction bases: 7. In DNA, the CDR3 is TGTGCCAGCAGCCCTCGTATAGCGGGGGGCACCGGGGAGCTGTTTTTT. Protein product: CASSPRIAGGTGELFF. Together with reference TRBV9 and TRBJ2-2, the CDR3 gives the full variable domain: DSGVTQTPKHLITATGQRVTLRCSPRSGDLSVYWYQQSLDQGLQFLIQYYNGEERAKGNILERFSAQQFPDLHSELNLSSLELGDSALYFCASSPRIAGGTGELFFGEGSRLTVL.

The J gene is TRBJ2-2, the V gene TRBV20-1; tentative D call: TRBD2 (5 bases). Germline lookup yields CDR1 DFQATT and CDR2 SNEGSKA (reference sequence). V was pared by 7 bases and J by 5 bases, with 14 bases between. This CDR3 spans 13 amino acids. The CDR3 sequence is CSGGNPGTGELFF. The CDR3 DNA reads as TGCAGTGGGGGTAATCCGGGGACCGGGGAGCTGTTTTTT.

J is TRBJ1-4 and V is TRBV12-3 or TRBV12-4; the D gene is possibly TRBD1 (5 bases). The V gene lost 2 bases and the J gene lost 2 bases, with 9 bases spanning the gap. The length of the CDR3 is 15 residues. The DNA of the CDR3 is TGTGCCAGCAGTTTATCAGGGACGACTAATGAAAAACTGTTTTTT. Its protein product is CASSLSGTTNEKLFF.

This clonotype was detected a few times. The V and J genes are TRBV20-1 and TRBJ2-3, with D unclear. Germline CDR1 and CDR2: DFQATT and SNEGSKA (reference sequence). This CDR3 comprises 18 residues. V lost 2 bases and J 0 bases, leaving 21 bases between the germline ends. DNA of the CDR3: TGCAGTGCTAGACCAATTGGAAAGGACCTCTGGAGCACAGATACGCAGTATTTT. Protein: CSARPIGKDLWSTDTQYF.

This clonotype was picked up many times. The gene calls are TRBV18 and TRBJ2-1; 14 bases line up with TRBD2. The junction had 1 base not matched to a gene; V was cut back by 3 bases and J by 9 bases. Germline V CDR1 and CDR2: KGHSH, LQKENI. The length of the CDR3 is 14 residues. The CDR3 coding sequence is TGTGCCAGCTCACCGGGACTAGCGGGGGTTGAGCAGTTCTTC. Encoded protein: CASSPGLAGVEQFF.

The genes are TRBV6-5 and TRBJ1-4; TRBD1 aligns across 9 bases. The CDR3 contains 15 residues. V lost 5 bases to trimming and J lost 5 bases; unmatched junction nucleotides: 6. Germline V gene lookup returns CDR1 MNHEY and CDR2 SVGAGI. CDR3 region: CASSPTGGLNEKLFF. As DNA, the CDR3 is TGTGCCAGCAGTCCTACAGGGGGCTTGAATGAAAAACTGTTTTTT.

This clonotype appeared a few times. The chain couples TRBV7-6 to TRBJ1-2; D remains unclear. The CDR3 is 13 amino acids. Germline lookup yields CDR1 SGHVS and CDR2 FNYEAQ. V was trimmed by 4 bases and J by 3 bases, leaving 9 bases between them. CDR3 DNA sequence: TGTGCCAGCAGCTCCCCGGACCACTATGGCTACACCTTC. Translating it yields CASSSPDHYGYTF.

The sample holds a few counts of this clonotype. The rearrangement uses TRBV7-6 and TRBJ1-1; 11 positions agree with TRBD1. The CDR3 extends over 17 amino acids. V shed 2 bases and J 5 bases; nucleotides not matched to a gene: 10. Germline CDR1 is SGHVS and CDR2 is FNYEAQ. The CDR3 DNA is TGTGCCAGCAGCTTATCCAAACCGGGACAGGGGGAAACTGAAGCTTTCTTT. Translated, it gives CASSLSKPGQGETEAFF.

The CDR3 is CASSLESQGEKLFF. Here the CDR3 DNA reads TGCGCCAGCAGCTTGGAGTCGCAGGGTGAAAAACTGTTTTTT. This chain uses TRBV5-1 with TRBJ1-4, with a weak D call TRBD1 (5 bases). The CDR3 runs to 14 residues. CDR1 is SGHRS, CDR2 YFSETQ, per germline. V lost 0 bases and J lost 7, with 10 bases in between.

V gene TRBV4-3 combines with J gene TRBJ1-6, with D unresolved. V was trimmed by 4 bases and J by 5 bases, leaving 15 bases between them. Germline assignment: CDR1 LGHNA and CDR2 YSLEER. This CDR3 comprises 16 residues. The CDR3 region is CASSPRLGGNNSPLHF. CDR3 bases: TGCGCCAGCAGCCCTCGTCTCGGTGGGAATAATTCACCCCTCCACTTT.

Only a few counts were recorded for this clonotype. The chain links TRBV20-1 to TRBJ2-1, with 7 bases that match TRBD1. The CDR3 totals 13 residues. Germline V CDR1 and CDR2: DFQATT, SNEGSKA (reference sequence). V lost 6 bases, J lost 5 bases, and 7 bases stayed unmatched. Written as DNA, the CDR3 is TGCAGTGCCCAGACAGGGTGGAACAATGAGCAGTTCTTC. This codes for CSAQTGWNNEQFF.

This clonotype has only a few counts. The rearrangement uses TRBV6-4 and TRBJ2-3; 11 bases match TRBD2. This CDR3 has 18 residues. From germline, CDR1 is MRHNA and CDR2 SNTAGT. J gave up 3 bases and V 0 bases, and 8 bases lay outside the gene matches. The CDR3 loop is CASSDSTQTSGGTDTQYF. CDR3 sequence (DNA): TGTGCCAGCAGTGACTCGACGCAAACTAGCGGGGGTACAGATACGCAGTATTTT.

J is TRBJ1-2 and V is TRBV7-2; maybe TRBD1 (5 bases). Germline V gives CDR1 SGHTA, CDR2 FQGNSA. V lost 1 base, J lost 8 bases, and 11 bases lay in between. The CDR3 is made up of 13 amino acids. DNA of the CDR3: TGTGCCAGCAGCTTAGTGGACATACGGGGCTACACCTTC. As protein: CASSLVDIRGYTF.

A few counts support this clonotype. The chain joins TRBV6-5 to TRBJ2-5; D tentatively fits TRBD1 or TRBD2 (5 bases each). CDR3 length equals 14 residues. Germline V gene sequence: CDR1 MNHEY, CDR2 SVGAGI. The V gene lost 2 bases and the J gene lost 2 bases, with 9 bases spanning the gap. The CDR3 sequence: CASSYRDLQETQYF. The CDR3 region has the DNA TGTGCCAGCAGTTACCGGGACCTACAAGAGACCCAGTACTTC.

The V gene is TRBV25-1, the J gene TRBJ1-1; a weak D match, TRBD1 (5 bases). This CDR3 is 16 amino acids long. The V end was cut by 5 bases, the J end by 6 bases, with 22 bases between. The germline V gene encodes CDR1 MGHDK and CDR2 SYGVNS. CDR3 loop: CASSNPPGTAGSEAFF. As DNA, the CDR3 is TGTGCCAGCAGTAACCCGCCGGGGACGGCGGGGTCTGAAGCTTTCTTT.

V usage is TRBV24-1 and J usage is TRBJ2-1; D possibly corresponds to TRBD1 (6 bases). The CDR3 totals 15 residues. V lost 5 bases to trimming and J lost 3 bases, with 13 bases between them. The V gene's germline CDR1 is KGHDR and CDR2 SFDVKD. The CDR3 region is CATSAQGPLYNEQFF. CDR3 in DNA: TGTGCCACCAGTGCACAGGGTCCCCTCTACAATGAGCAGTTCTTC.

In its sample, this clonotype was seen a few times. This chain uses TRBV2 with TRBJ2-5; no clear D. Per the germline V gene, CDR1 is SNHLY and CDR2 is FYNNEI. V was pared by 6 bases and J by 5 bases, with 19 bases between. CDR3 length equals 15 residues. CDR3 coding DNA: TGTGCCAGCAGAGATAATTTAAATATTGCTGAGACCCAGTACTTC. This translates into CASRDNLNIAETQYF.

This clonotype has a handful of counts. The rearrangement links TRBV24-1 to TRBJ1-4, with TRBD1 as a possible D gene (6 bases). Per germline, CDR1 KGHDR and CDR2 SFDVKD. This CDR3 contains 15 residues. Trimming pared 3 bases from V and 6 bases from J, leaving 13 bases between. The CDR3 DNA reads TGTGCCACCAGTGATACTGACAGGAGGGATGAAAAACTGTTTTTT. Its protein is CATSDTDRRDEKLFF.

This clonotype was counted only a few times. The rearrangement uses TRBV28 and TRBJ2-7, with D possibly matching TRBD1 (5 bases). Germline V gene lookup returns CDR1 MDHEN and CDR2 SYDVKM. V was trimmed by 6 bases and J by 5 bases, leaving 17 bases between them. The length of the CDR3 is 14 residues. The CDR3 loop is CASSTGAGKDEQYV. For the CDR3, the DNA is TGTGCCAGCAGCACCGGAGCAGGGAAAGACGAGCAGTACGTC.

This chain joins TRBV6-5 and TRBJ2-3, with D perhaps matching TRBD2 (5 bases). CDR3 length: 13 residues. Germline lookup yields CDR1 MNHEY and CDR2 SVGAGI. Trimming stripped 2 bases from V and 3 bases from J, with 6 bases between. CDR3 loop: CASSYGETDTQYF. For the CDR3, the DNA is TGTGCCAGCAGTTACGGGGAGACAGATACGCAGTATTTT.